A selection of T cell receptor beta chains follows, all from one sample in a study of technical replicates of blood from several donors. The data were produced by immunoSEQ multiplex PCR, yet TCRdb's version contains in-frame clones alone and is incomplete. The repertoire holds about 56,000 clones, 93% seen once, with around 4.4% in the top ten. The sequencing sample was made of PBMCs. The receptors stem from a human donor in good health. Some clones in this sample may be carry-over from other donors' samples. Each CDR3 is given with its conserved first and last residue. A D gene is named only where the DNA matches it firmly. Not every row has a clone size; where given, it reads once, few, many or a size class.

clone size	V gene	J gene	D gene	CDR3 protein	CDR3 DNA
once	TRBV7-9	TRBJ1-1	-	CASTTPNTEAFF	TGTGCCAGCACCACACCGAACACTGAAGCTTTCTTT
-	TRBV6-6	TRBJ2-7	-	CASSYLGEYEQYF	TGTGCCAGCAGTTACTTAGGAGAATACGAGCAGTACTTC
medium-sized	TRBV15	TRBJ2-2	TRBD2	CATKGGLSANTGELFF	TGTGCCACCAAGGGAGGGTTATCAGCGAACACCGGGGAGCTGTTTTTT
-	TRBV13	TRBJ2-3	TRBD2	CASSSWGTSGITRTDTQYF	TGTGCCAGCAGCTCCTGGGGGACTAGCGGGATAACCCGGACAGATACGCAGTATTTT
-	TRBV5-4	TRBJ2-3	TRBD2	CASRPVEGLAGGTSTDTQYF	TGTGCCAGCAGACCGGTGGAGGGACTAGCGGGGGGGACTAGCACAGATACGCAGTATTTT
-	TRBV7-6	TRBJ2-1	-	CASSDPRRANEQFF	TGTGCCAGCAGTGATCCCCGGCGGGCCAATGAGCAGTTCTTC
once	TRBV5-4	TRBJ2-7	-	CASSLDGTGTYEQYF	TGTGCCAGCAGCTTGGATGGGACTGGGACCTACGAGCAGTACTTC
-	TRBV6-1	TRBJ1-2	-	CASSEVRGINYGYTF	TGTGCCAGCAGTGAAGTCAGGGGCATCAACTATGGCTACACCTTC
-	TRBV6-6	TRBJ1-4	-	CASRGGQAANEKLFF	TGTGCCAGCAGGGGAGGTCAGGCGGCTAATGAAAAACTGTTTTTT
-	TRBV29-1	TRBJ2-7	-	CSVTVVAGERSNSFEQYF	TGCAGCGTTACGGTGGTGGCAGGGGAGCGTTCTAACTCTTTCGAGCAGTACTTC
-	TRBV7-2	TRBJ1-1	TRBD1	CASSLGRTGGNTEAFF	TGTGCCAGCAGCTTAGGGCGGACAGGGGGGAACACTGAAGCTTTCTTT
-	TRBV9	TRBJ2-5	TRBD1	CASSVGGQGAKTQYF	TGTGCCAGCAGCGTAGGGGGACAGGGGGCAAAGACCCAGTACTTC
-	TRBV10-3	TRBJ2-7	-	CAISESEHLGGQYF	TGTGCCATCAGTGAGTCGGAACACCTCGGGGGGCAGTACTTC
-	TRBV9	TRBJ1-2	-	CASSERGGAGYGYTF	TGTGCCAGCAGCGAAAGGGGCGGCGCCGGCTATGGCTACACCTTC
-	TRBV5-1	TRBJ1-4	-	CASSLAESNEKLFF	TGCGCCAGCAGCTTGGCGGAGTCTAATGAAAAACTGTTTTTT
-	TRBV6-6	TRBJ2-5	TRBD2	CASSQVAGGLRAQYF	TGTGCCAGCAGTCAAGTGGCGGGGGGGTTGAGGGCCCAGTACTTC
-	TRBV6-6	TRBJ2-2	TRBD2	CASSYLTSGDTGELFF	TGTGCCAGCAGTTACCTTACTAGCGGGGACACCGGGGAGCTGTTTTTT
-	TRBV2	TRBJ2-3	-	CASSRTTSTDTQYF	TGTGCCAGCAGTCGGACAACTAGCACAGATACGCAGTATTTT
-	TRBV7-9	TRBJ1-1	-	CASSIRQAANTEAFF	TGTGCCAGCAGCATCAGACAGGCTGCGAACACTGAAGCTTTCTTT
-	TRBV30	TRBJ1-2	-	CAWSRTVTNYGYTF	TGTGCCTGGAGTAGGACAGTAACTAACTATGGCTACACCTTC
-	TRBV4-3	TRBJ2-3	-	CASSQDGNSGDTQYF	TGCGCCAGCAGCCAAGATGGTAATAGCGGCGATACGCAGTATTTT
-	TRBV7-9	TRBJ2-7	TRBD1	CASSPTGAKGYEQYF	TGTGCCAGCAGCCCGACAGGGGCGAAGGGCTACGAGCAGTACTTC
-	TRBV7-2	TRBJ1-1	-	CASSLETRKAFF	TGTGCCAGCAGCTTAGAAACCAGAAAAGCTTTCTTT
-	TRBV4-3	TRBJ1-5	-	CASSPAGGYQPQHF	TGCGCCAGCAGCCCGGCGGGGGGCTATCAGCCCCAGCATTTT
-	TRBV11-2	TRBJ2-1	TRBD2	CASSLTSGGASYNEQFF	TGTGCCAGCAGCCTGACTAGCGGGGGGGCCAGTTACAATGAGCAGTTCTTC
-	TRBV4-1	TRBJ1-5	TRBD1	CASSPTNRGTGSFPQPQHF	TGCGCCAGCAGCCCAACCAACCGGGGGACAGGTAGTTTCCCTCAGCCCCAGCATTTT
-	TRBV7-9	TRBJ2-1	TRBD2	CASSLSGRNDEQFF	TGTGCCAGCAGCCTGAGCGGGAGGAATGATGAGCAGTTCTTC
-	TRBV5-6	TRBJ2-5	-	CASSLLRGGRETQYF	TGTGCCAGCAGCTTGTTGCGGGGTGGCAGGGAGACCCAGTACTTC
-	TRBV7-3	TRBJ1-1	-	CASSLTQANEAFF	TGTGCCAGCAGCTTAACGCAGGCTAATGAAGCTTTCTTT
-	TRBV4-3	TRBJ1-1	-	CASSQDPGTEAFF	TGCGCCAGCAGCCAAGATCCCGGGACAGAAGCTTTCTTT
-	TRBV6-1	TRBJ1-6	-	CASSDRWAAESPLHF	TGTGCCAGCAGCGACAGGTGGGCGGCTGAGTCACCCCTCCACTTT